The next 15 T cell receptor beta chains were all read from a single sample in a study of blood T cell repertoires in COVID-19. Libraries were prepared by immunoSEQ multiplex PCR; TCRdb keeps only in-frame clonotypes and omits some of them. This repertoire shows about 50,000 clones, 81% found once; its top ten account for 26%. The material sequenced was peripheral blood. These receptors all stem from a woman older than 75 with COVID-19, enrolled during active disease.

This clone was observed a handful of times. The V call is TRBV12-3 or TRBV12-4, the J call TRBJ1-5; TRBD1 matches 9 bases. The CDR3 consists of 13 residues. The V gene end was trimmed by 5 bases and the J gene end by 4 bases; junction bases not matched to a gene: 0. CDR3 coding DNA: TGTGCCAGCAGTGACAGGGGGAATCAGCCCCAGCATTTT. This gives the protein CASSDRGNQPQHF.

This chain joins TRBV7-9 and TRBJ2-2; 8 bases match TRBD1. CDR3 length: 15 amino acids. In germline, CDR1 is SEHNR, CDR2 FQNEAQ (reference sequence). With 6 bases clipped from V and 4 bases from J, the junction kept 7 bases outside the gene matches. The CDR3 DNA is TGTGCCAGCAGGACAGGGGCGGGTAGCACCGGGGAGCTGTTTTTT. Residues: CASRTGAGSTGELFF.

The V call is TRBV7-2, the J call TRBJ1-5, with a weak D call TRBD1 (5 bases). CDR1 is SGHTA and CDR2 is FQGNSA in the germline V gene. The V end lost 2 bases, the J end lost 4 bases, and 15 bases lay between the germline ends. The CDR3 length is 16 residues. CDR3 DNA: TGTGCCAGCAGCTTACCTAGACAGTCTGGTAATCAGCCCCAGCATTTT. Translation: CASSLPRQSGNQPQHF.

The chain joins TRBV6-1 to TRBJ2-5, with 7 bases aligning to TRBD1. Germline loops: CDR1 MNHNS, CDR2 SASEGT. This CDR3 region has 13 residues. Trimming removed 3 bases from V and 6 bases from J; junction bases left unmatched: 4. CDR3: CASSETGRQTQYF. The CDR3 bases are TGTGCCAGCAGTGAGACAGGGCGACAGACCCAGTACTTC.

The chain couples TRBV19 to TRBJ2-7; TRBD2 agrees at 8 bases. The germline CDR1 and CDR2 sequences are LNHDA and SQIVND (reference sequence). V was pared by 5 bases and J by 2 bases, with 8 bases of the junction left unmatched. This CDR3 is 15 amino acids long. The CDR3 here is CASSPGSGGAYEQYF. In DNA, the CDR3 is TGTGCCAGTAGTCCCGGTTCGGGGGGGGCCTACGAGCAGTACTTC.

This clone was observed a handful of times. The chain has TRBV21-1 and TRBJ2-5; the DNA was not compared with TRBD1, the D call given in the table. TRBV21-1 is assigned pseudogene status. This CDR3 region has 14 residues. The CDR3 bases are TGTGCCAGCAGCAAAGTTTCAGGTCGGGAGACCCAGTACTTC. Translated, it gives CASSKVSGRETQYF.

The rearrangement joins TRBV3-1 (or the pseudogene TRBV3-2) to TRBJ2-2; TRBD2 matches at 14 bases. Trimming took 4 bases from V and 9 from J; bases not matched to a gene: 4. The CDR3 covers 15 residues. Germline CDR1 reads LGHDT; CDR2 reads YNNKEL (reference sequence). DNA of the CDR3: TGTGCCAGCAGCCGCGGACTAGCGGGAGGCCGGGAGCTGTTTTTT. This sequence encodes CASSRGLAGGRELFF.

This rearrangement joins TRBV5-6 to TRBJ2-7; D is possibly TRBD2 (6 bases). V shed 5 bases and J shed 2 bases, with 20 bases lying between them. Germline lookup yields CDR1 SGHDT and CDR2 YYEEEE. There are 16 residues in the CDR3. The CDR3 DNA reads TGTGCCAGCAGGGATCTGAGAGGGGAGGCCCCCTACGAGCAGTACTTC. It translates to CASRDLRGEAPYEQYF.

The rearrangement uses TRBV5-1 and TRBJ1-1; maybe TRBD1 (6 bases). CDR1 is SGHRS and CDR2 is YFSETQ in the germline V gene. There are 15 residues in the CDR3. V dropped 4 bases and J dropped 5 bases, with 18 bases sitting between them. This CDR3 is CASSPQTGIRTEAFF. CDR3 in DNA: TGCGCCAGCAGCCCGCAAACAGGGATCAGGACTGAAGCTTTCTTT. The entire variable domain, with the rest obtained from reference TRBV5-1 and TRBJ1-1, is as follows: KAGVTQTPRYLIKTRGQQVTLSCSPISGHRSVSWYQQTPGQGLQFLFEYFSETQRNKGNFPGRFSGRQFSNSRSEMNVSTLELGDSALYLCASSPQTGIRTEAFFGQGTRLTVV.

For this clone: This specimen includes other DNA sequences encoding the same CDR3. The J gene is TRBJ2-3, the V gene TRBV4-1; 8 nucleotides agree with TRBD2. Germline trimming cut 1 base from V and 1 base from J; bases unmatched to any gene: 4. This CDR3 is 16 amino acids long. Germline values: CDR1 MGHRA, CDR2 YSYEKL. CDR3 nucleotides: TGCGCCAGCAGCCAAGTCCAACTAGCGGGCACAGATACGCAGTATTTT. Translated, it gives CASSQVQLAGTDTQYF.

This clone was observed many times. The chain has TRBV19 and TRBJ1-5; TRBD1 might be the D (5 bases). V gave up 0 bases and J gave up 11 bases, with 20 bases separating them. The V gene's germline CDR1 is LNHDA and CDR2 SQIVND (reference sequence). The CDR3 consists of 16 residues. CDR3 DNA sequence: TGTGCCAGTAGTATAGATTCGGATGGGGCCGTTTCGGCCCAGCATTTT. This encodes CASSIDSDGAVSAQHF.

The chain recombines TRBV27 with TRBJ2-2; TRBD2 might be the D (6 bases). Germline V gene sequence: CDR1 MNHEY, CDR2 SMNVEV (reference sequence). The CDR3 spans 16 residues. The V end lost 0 bases, the J end lost 5 bases, and 13 bases lay between the germline ends. The CDR3 spells CASSLSTRHGTGELFF. CDR3 sequence (DNA): TGTGCCAGCAGTTTATCGACTAGACACGGTACCGGGGAGCTGTTTTTT.

The CDR3 nucleotides read TGTGCCAGCAGCTTACAGGTGGATTCTCGATCACCCCTCCACTTT. It translates to CASSLQVDSRSPLHF. This chain uses TRBV11-2 with TRBJ1-6; D remains ambiguous. Germline lookup yields CDR1 SGHAT and CDR2 FQNNGV. This CDR3 has 15 amino acids. Trimming cost V 2 bases and J 10 bases, with 15 bases left between them.

The table lists this clone with a count of one. The chain's CDR3 is CASSQEAGFTDTQYF. The CDR3 bases are TGCGCCAGCAGCCAGGAAGCGGGATTTACAGATACGCAGTATTTT. This chain joins TRBV4-1 and TRBJ2-3; 7 nucleotides align to TRBD2. The CDR3 contains 15 residues. J lost 3 bases, V lost 3 bases, and 6 bases had no gene match. Germline CDR1 and CDR2: MGHRA and YSYEKL.

The chain joins TRBV10-1 to TRBJ2-4; possibly TRBD2 for D (6 bases). Germline assignment: CDR1 WNHNN and CDR2 SYGVQD (reference sequence). V lost 3 bases and J lost 0, with 12 bases in between. CDR3 length: 16 amino acids. The DNA for the CDR3 is TGCGCCAGCAGTGAATGGGGAGGTCTAGCCAAAAACATTCAGTACTTC. Translation: CASSEWGGLAKNIQYF.